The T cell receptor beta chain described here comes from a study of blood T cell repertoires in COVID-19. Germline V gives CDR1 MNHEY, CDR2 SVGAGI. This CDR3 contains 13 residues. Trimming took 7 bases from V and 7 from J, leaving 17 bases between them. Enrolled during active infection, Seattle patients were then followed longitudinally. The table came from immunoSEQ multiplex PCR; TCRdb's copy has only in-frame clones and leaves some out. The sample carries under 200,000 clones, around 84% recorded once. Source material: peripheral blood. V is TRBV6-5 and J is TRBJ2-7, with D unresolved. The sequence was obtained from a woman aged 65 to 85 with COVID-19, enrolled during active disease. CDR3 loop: CASIEPMSSEQYF. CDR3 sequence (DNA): TGTGCCAGCATCGAGCCGATGAGTAGTGAGCAGTACTTC.